What follows describes a single T cell receptor beta chain. J gave up 1 base and V 5 bases, and 7 bases lay outside the gene matches. Germline CDR1 SGHNT, CDR2 YENEEA. The CDR3 has 15 amino acids. The source of the sample is a study of T cells after posttransplantation cyclophosphamide. This table comes from immunoSEQ multiplex PCR, and its TCRdb copy is limited to in-frame clones, with some not included. The table lists about 3,600 clones, roughly 68% of them singletons, with 24% in the top ten. V is TRBV11-3 and J is TRBJ1-1, with 7 bases fitting TRBD1. The specimen was memory CD8+ T cells sorted from blood. The receptor was derived from a man aged 50-59 years. The CDR3 here is CASSKRDSRNTEAFF. The CDR3 DNA reads TGTGCCAGCAGCAAAAGGGACAGCCGGAACACTGAAGCTTTCTTT.